This T cell receptor beta chain came from a study of cytotoxic CD8 clonotypes in ibrutinib-treated CLL. Whole-study findings and limits: Rare overall, public clonotypes shrank or held steady under therapy.

Trimming pared 4 bases from V and 6 bases from J, leaving 12 bases between. The germline CDR1 and CDR2 sequences are GTSNPN and SVGIG (reference sequence). There are 12 residues in the CDR3. Details on this clone: Its antigen is unidentified.

Target depth was 1 in 200,000 to 1 in 1 million T cells, about 10x per clonotype. Measured with immunoSEQ multiplex PCR; TCRdb has only the in-frame clones, and not every one. This sample has about 140,000 clones, with 80% found just once. This sequence originates from a human donor with chronic lymphocytic leukemia. This chain connects TRBV30 to TRBJ1-1; D gene ambiguous. Sequenced material: PBMCs, taken after 36 months of ibrutinib treatment. The CDR3, as DNA: TGTGCCTGGATTTTATCTCGCGCTGAAGCTTTCTTT. Translated: CAWILSRAEAFF.